Listed here are 5 T cell receptor beta chains from one sample, sequenced in a study of metastatic and nonmetastatic thyroid tumors. TCRdb reassembled clones from the PCR reads with MiXCR. The top ten clones hold 16% of a sample with some 30,000 clones, around 33% of them seen once. Ahead of thyroid surgery, no patient had received treatment of any kind. Source material: tumor tissue. Receptor source: a female donor with papillary thyroid cancer or a benign thyroid nodule (not recorded which). Some clones in this sample may be carry-over from other donors' samples.

This clone showed up just a few times. The chain joins TRBV4-2 to TRBJ2-1; 9 nucleotides agree with TRBD1. After removal of 2 bases from V and 4 bases from J, the junction contained 9 bases not matched to a gene. This CDR3 is built from 17 residues. Germline V gene sequence: CDR1 LGHNA, CDR2 YNFKEQ. CDR3 sequence: CASSQLSSGTGYNEQFF. For the CDR3, the DNA is TGTGCCAGCAGCCAATTATCCTCCGGGACAGGGTACAATGAGCAGTTCTTC.

A few counts support this clone. The V and J genes are TRBV27 and TRBJ2-5; no clear D. The J call may be faulty, since TRBJ2-1 better matches the DNA end. Germline loops: CDR1 MNHEY, CDR2 SMNVEV (reference sequence). The CDR3 covers 13 residues. CDR3 sequence: CASSFSNSNEQFF. Written as DNA, the CDR3 is TGTGCCAGCAGTTTTTCGAATTCCAATGAGCAGTTCTTC.

This clone occurred a few times. The chain is built from TRBV28 and TRBJ2-3, with TRBD2 matching over 10 bases. J gave up 4 bases and V 5 bases, and 3 bases lay outside the gene matches. CDR1 MDHEN and CDR2 SYDVKM come from the germline V gene. This CDR3 spans 14 amino acids. This chain's CDR3 is CASSSGRVPDTQYF. The CDR3 DNA follows: TGTGCCAGCAGTAGCGGGAGGGTCCCAGATACGCAGTATTTT. The variable domain in full, with the rest retrieved from reference TRBV28 and TRBJ2-3, is DVKVTQSSRYLVKRTGEKVFLECVQDMDHENMFWYRQDPGLGLRLIYFSYDVKMKEKGDIPEGYSVSREKKERFSLILESASTNQTSMYLCASSSGRVPDTQYFGPGTRLTVL.

The CDR3 coding sequence is TGCAGTGCATCGGCAGTTGGAAACACCATATATTTT. Translation gives CSASAVGNTIYF. V usage is TRBV20-1 and J usage is TRBJ1-3; D unclear. The CDR3 loop spans 12 amino acids. Deletions cut 6 bases from V and 3 bases from J, with 9 bases between. The germline V gene encodes CDR1 DFQATT and CDR2 SNEGSKA (reference sequence).

This chain joins TRBV3-1 and TRBJ2-7; no clear D. Trimming stripped 1 base from V and 7 bases from J, with 8 bases between. This CDR3 is built from 12 residues. Per the germline V gene, CDR1 is LGHDT and CDR2 is YNNKEL (reference sequence). For the CDR3, the DNA is TGTGCCAGCAGCCAAGCCAGCTCGGAGCAGTACTTC. This sequence encodes CASSQASSEQYF.